This T cell receptor beta chain was sequenced for a study of cytomegalovirus exposure and HLA in healthy donors. This clone was counted once. The CDR3 contains 15 residues. The germline V gene encodes CDR1 WSHSY and CDR2 SAAADI. V was clipped by 11 bases and J by 2 bases; unmatched bases: 13. PCR involved 60 Vbeta and 13 Jbeta primers. Measured with immunoSEQ multiplex PCR; TCRdb has only the in-frame clones, and not every one. The repertoire holds nearly 110,000 clones, with 65% to 85% as singletons. The receptor's source is a male donor in good health and CMV-seropositive. Sequenced material: PBMCs. This chain connects TRBV10-2 to TRBJ2-7; TRBD2 agrees at 9 bases. The CDR3 DNA follows: TGCGCCGTCTCGTCGGGGCTAGCGGGGCCCTACGAGCAGTACTTC. Translation gives CAVSSGLAGPYEQYF.